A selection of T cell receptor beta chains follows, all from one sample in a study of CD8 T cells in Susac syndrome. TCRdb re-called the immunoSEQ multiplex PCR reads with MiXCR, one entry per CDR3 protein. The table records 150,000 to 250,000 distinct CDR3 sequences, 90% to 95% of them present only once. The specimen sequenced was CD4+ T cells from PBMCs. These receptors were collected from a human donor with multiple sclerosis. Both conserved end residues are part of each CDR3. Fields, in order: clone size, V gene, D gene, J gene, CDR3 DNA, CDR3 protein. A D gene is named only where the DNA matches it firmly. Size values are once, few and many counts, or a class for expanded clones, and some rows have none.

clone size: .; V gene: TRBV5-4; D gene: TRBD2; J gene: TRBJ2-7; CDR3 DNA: TGTGCCGGGGCGATTGAGGCGGGAGTCGGCGAGCAGTACTTC; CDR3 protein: CAGAIEAGVGEQYF
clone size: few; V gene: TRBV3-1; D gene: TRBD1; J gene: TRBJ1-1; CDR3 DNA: TGTGCCAGCAGTCCCACAGGGGTTAACACTGAAGCTTTCTTT; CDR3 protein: CASSPTGVNTEAFF
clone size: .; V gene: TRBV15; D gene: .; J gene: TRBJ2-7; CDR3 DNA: TGTGCCACCAGCAGAGATCAGGGCTCCTACGAGCAGTACTTC; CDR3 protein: CATSRDQGSYEQYF
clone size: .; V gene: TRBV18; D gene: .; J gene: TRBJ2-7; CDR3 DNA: TGTGCCAGCTCACCGGCCGAGGGGCCCGAGCAGTACTTC; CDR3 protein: CASSPAEGPEQYF
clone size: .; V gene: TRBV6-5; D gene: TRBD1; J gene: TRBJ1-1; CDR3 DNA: TGTGCCAGCAGTTACTGGGGGACAGGGGACACTGAAGCTTTCTTT; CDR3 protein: CASSYWGTGDTEAFF
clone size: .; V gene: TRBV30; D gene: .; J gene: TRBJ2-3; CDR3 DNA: TGTGCCTGGAGTCTGGGGGCACCCACAGATACGCAGTATTTT; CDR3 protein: CAWSLGAPTDTQYF
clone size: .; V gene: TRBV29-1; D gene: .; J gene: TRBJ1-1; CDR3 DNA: TGCAGCGTTAGGCCCTCCACTGAAGCTTTCTTT; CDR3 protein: CSVRPSTEAFF
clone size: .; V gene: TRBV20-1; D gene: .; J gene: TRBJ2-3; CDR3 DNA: TGCAGTGCTAGGACCCCTGGCGGGGCGCGTACAGATACGCAGTATTTT; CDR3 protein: CSARTPGGARTDTQYF
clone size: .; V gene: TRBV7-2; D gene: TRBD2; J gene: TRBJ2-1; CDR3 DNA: TGTGCCAGCAGCTTAGTGGTGGGGGGACTAGTCATTGAGCAGTTCTTC; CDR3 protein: CASSLVVGGLVIEQFF
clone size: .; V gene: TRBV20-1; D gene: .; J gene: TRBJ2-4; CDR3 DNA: TGCAGTGCCGCTGATCCTAAAAACATTCAGTACTTC; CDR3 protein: CSAADPKNIQYF
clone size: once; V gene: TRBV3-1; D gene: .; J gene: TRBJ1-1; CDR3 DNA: TGTGCCAGCAGCCCTCGGGCAGACATGAACACTGAAGCTTTCTTT; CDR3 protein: CASSPRADMNTEAFF
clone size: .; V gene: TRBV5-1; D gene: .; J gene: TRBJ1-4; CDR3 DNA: TGCGCCAGCAGCTTGGCCTCGACTTCGAATGAAAAACTGTTTTTT; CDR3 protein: CASSLASTSNEKLFF
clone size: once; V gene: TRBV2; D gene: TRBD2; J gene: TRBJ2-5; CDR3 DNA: TGTGCCAGCACCGCTAGCGGGGGTCTGGAGACCCAGTACTTC; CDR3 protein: CASTASGGLETQYF
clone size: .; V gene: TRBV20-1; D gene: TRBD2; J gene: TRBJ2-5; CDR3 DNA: TGCAGTGCTAGAGCCAGCGGGAGGGAGACCCAGTACTTC; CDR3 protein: CSARASGRETQYF
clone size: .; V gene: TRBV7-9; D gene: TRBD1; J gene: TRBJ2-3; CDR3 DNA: TGTGCCAGCAGCTTCCGTGGACAGGGCACAGATACGCAGTATTTT; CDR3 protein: CASSFRGQGTDTQYF
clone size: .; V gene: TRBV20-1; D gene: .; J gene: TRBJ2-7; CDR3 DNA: TGCAGTGCTCACCCCCGGCTATCAGGCGAGCAGTACTTC; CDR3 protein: CSAHPRLSGEQYF
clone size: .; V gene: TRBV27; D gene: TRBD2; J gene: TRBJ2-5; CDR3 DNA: TGTGCCAGCAGTTTATCGGGCCTAGCGGGCCTACAAGAGACCCAGTACTTC; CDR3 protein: CASSLSGLAGLQETQYF
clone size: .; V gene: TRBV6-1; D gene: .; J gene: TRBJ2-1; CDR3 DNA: TGTGCCAGCAGCAATCAGGGGTACAATGAGCAGTTCTTC; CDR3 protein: CASSNQGYNEQFF
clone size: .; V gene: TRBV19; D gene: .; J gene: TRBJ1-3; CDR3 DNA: TGTGCCAGTAGCCCCGCGACAGCCTTCGGAAACACCATATATTTT; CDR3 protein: CASSPATAFGNTIYF
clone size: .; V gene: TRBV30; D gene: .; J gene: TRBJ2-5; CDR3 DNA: TGTGCCTGGAACCCGGGCGGAGAGACCCAGTACTTC; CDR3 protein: CAWNPGGETQYF
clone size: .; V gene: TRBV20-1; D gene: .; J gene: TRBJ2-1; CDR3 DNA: TGCAGTGCCCCTAAGGGGGGCCGGTCATACTCCTACAATGAGCAGTTCTTC; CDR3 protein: CSAPKGGRSYSYNEQFF